What follows describes a single TCR beta chain. Its specificity is not known. TCRdb reanalyzed the 5' RACE reads, giving one entry per CDR3 protein sequence and no DNA. The sample data list 300,000 or so distinct CDR3 sequences. Per germline, CDR1 SGHTA and CDR2 FQGNSA. The CDR3 runs to 14 residues. The record originates from a study of T cells expressing NK-cell markers. Study at large: The study sequenced eight donors, seven HCMV-seropositive and one seronegative.

Study-wide points: The CD3+CD56-NKG2C+ fraction of several donors was likewise dominated by these clonotypes. The study left the HCMV specificity of expanded NKG2C+ T cell clones unresolved.

The TCR was taken from a woman aged 18-70 years in good health. The specimen sequenced was blood T cells: a sorted CD56 or NKG2C T cell subset, CD4+ or CD8+ T cells, or bulk PBMC T cells (not recorded which). V usage is TRBV7-2 and J usage is TRBJ1-1. The CDR3 protein is CATQRGISNTEAFF.